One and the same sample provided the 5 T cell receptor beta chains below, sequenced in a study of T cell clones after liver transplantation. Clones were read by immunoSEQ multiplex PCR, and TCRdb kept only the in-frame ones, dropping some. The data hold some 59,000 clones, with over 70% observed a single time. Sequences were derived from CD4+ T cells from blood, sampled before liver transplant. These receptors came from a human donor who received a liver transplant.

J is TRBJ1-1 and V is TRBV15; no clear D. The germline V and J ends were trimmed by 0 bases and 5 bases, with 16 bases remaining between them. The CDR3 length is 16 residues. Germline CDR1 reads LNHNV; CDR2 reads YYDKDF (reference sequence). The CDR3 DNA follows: TGTGCCACCAGCAGAGATCCGGCGGCTGTGCAAACTGAAGCTTTCTTT. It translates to CATSRDPAAVQTEAFF.

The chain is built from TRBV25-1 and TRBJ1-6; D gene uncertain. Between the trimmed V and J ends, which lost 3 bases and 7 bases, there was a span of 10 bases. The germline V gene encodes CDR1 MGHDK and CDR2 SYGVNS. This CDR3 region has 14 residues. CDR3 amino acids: CASSDWGDNSPLHF. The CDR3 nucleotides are TGTGCCAGCAGTGACTGGGGAGACAATTCACCCCTCCACTTT.

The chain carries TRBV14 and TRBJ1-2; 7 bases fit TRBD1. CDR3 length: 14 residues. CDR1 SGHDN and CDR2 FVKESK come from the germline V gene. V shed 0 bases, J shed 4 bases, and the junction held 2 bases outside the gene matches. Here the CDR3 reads CASSQDRQGYGYTF. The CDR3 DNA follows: TGTGCCAGCAGCCAAGACCGACAGGGCTATGGCTACACCTTC. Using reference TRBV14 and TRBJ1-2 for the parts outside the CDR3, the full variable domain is EAGVTQFPSHSVIEKGQTVTLRCDPISGHDNLYWYRRVMGKEIKFLLHFVKESKQDESGMPNNRFLAERTGGTYSTLKVQPAELEDSGVYFCASSQDRQGYGYTFGSGTRLTVV.

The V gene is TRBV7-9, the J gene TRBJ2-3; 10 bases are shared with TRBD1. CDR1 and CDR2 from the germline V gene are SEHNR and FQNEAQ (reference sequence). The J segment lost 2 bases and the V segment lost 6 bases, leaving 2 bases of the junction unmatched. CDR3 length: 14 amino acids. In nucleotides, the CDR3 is TGTGCCAGCAGGGGGACAGGGGACACAGATACGCAGTATTTT. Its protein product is CASRGTGDTDTQYF.

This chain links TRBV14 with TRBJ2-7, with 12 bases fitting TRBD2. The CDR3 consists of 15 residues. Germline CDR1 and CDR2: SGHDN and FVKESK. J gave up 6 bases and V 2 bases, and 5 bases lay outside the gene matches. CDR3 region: CASSQLTSGGREQYF. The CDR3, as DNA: TGTGCCAGCAGCCAATTGACTAGCGGGGGTCGCGAGCAGTACTTC.